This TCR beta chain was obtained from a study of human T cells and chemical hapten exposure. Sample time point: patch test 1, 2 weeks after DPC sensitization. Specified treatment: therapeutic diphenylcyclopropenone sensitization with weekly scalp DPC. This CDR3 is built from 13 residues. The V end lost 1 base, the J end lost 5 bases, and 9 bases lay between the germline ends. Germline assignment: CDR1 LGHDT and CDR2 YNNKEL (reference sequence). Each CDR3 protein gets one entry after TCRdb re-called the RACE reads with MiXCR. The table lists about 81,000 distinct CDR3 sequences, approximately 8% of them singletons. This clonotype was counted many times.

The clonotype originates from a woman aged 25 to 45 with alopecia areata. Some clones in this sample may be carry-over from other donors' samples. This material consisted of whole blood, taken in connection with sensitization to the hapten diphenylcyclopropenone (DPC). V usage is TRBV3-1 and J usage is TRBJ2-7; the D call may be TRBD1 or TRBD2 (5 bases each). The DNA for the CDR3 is TGTGCCAGCAGCCAAGGAGGGGTGAACGAGCAGTACTTC. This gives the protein CASSQGGVNEQYF.